This is a list of T cell receptor beta chains from one sample in a study of PD-1 blockade in mismatch repair-deficient tumors. Produced via immunoSEQ multiplex PCR; TCRdb's table is partial and in-frame only. The sample consists of about 19,000 clones, over 75% of them appearing once. Material: PBMCs, obtained 52 weeks after starting pembrolizumab. The receptor source for this set is an adult with mismatch repair-deficient cancer. CDR3s include the opening cysteine and the closing phenylalanine or tryptophan. D genes are given only for firm matches. Not all rows give a size; the values are once, few, many and, for expanded clones, a class.

D: NA; size: few; V: TRBV30; J: TRBJ2-7; DNA: TGTGCCTGGAGTGTGAGGGGGACCCGCTCCTACGAGCAGTACTTC; CDR3: CAWSVRGTRSYEQYF
D: TRBD1; size: NA; V: TRBV5-1; J: TRBJ1-2; DNA: TGCGCCAGCAGCTTGGCGGGACAGGGTGCCGGTGGCTACACCTTC; CDR3: CASSLAGQGAGGYTF
D: TRBD2; size: NA; V: TRBV7-9; J: TRBJ2-3; DNA: TGTGCCAGCAGGATAGCGGGAGGCACAGATACGCAGTATTTT; CDR3: CASRIAGGTDTQYF
D: NA; size: NA; V: TRBV27; J: TRBJ2-1; DNA: TGTGCCAGCAGTTTAGGAGGAGGGATCAATGAGCAGTTCTTC; CDR3: CASSLGGGINEQFF
D: TRBD2; size: NA; V: TRBV11-3; J: TRBJ2-1; DNA: TGTGCCAGCAGCTTAGATAGCGGGACTAGCGGCGACAATGAGCAGTTCTTC; CDR3: CASSLDSGTSGDNEQFF
D: NA; size: NA; V: TRBV6-5; J: TRBJ1-1; DNA: TGTGCCAGCAGCGAGCCTGGAGGGCCGAACACTGAAGCTTTCTTT; CDR3: CASSEPGGPNTEAFF
D: NA; size: NA; V: TRBV7-2; J: TRBJ2-4; DNA: TGTGCCAGCAGCCTACTTAGTTCGAGCAAAAACATTCAGTACTTC; CDR3: CASSLLSSSKNIQYF
D: NA; size: NA; V: TRBV9; J: TRBJ2-1; DNA: TGTGCCAGCAGCGAGGGGATAGCCCCCCCCGCCAATGAGCAGTTCTTC; CDR3: CASSEGIAPPANEQFF
D: TRBD2; size: few; V: TRBV27; J: TRBJ2-7; DNA: TGTGCCAGCAGTTTCTCGACTAGCGGTCCGGAAGAGCAGTACTTC; CDR3: CASSFSTSGPEEQYF
D: TRBD2; size: once; V: TRBV6-1; J: TRBJ2-1; DNA: TGTGCCACGGTACTAGCGGGAAACAATGAGCAGTTCTTC; CDR3: CATVLAGNNEQFF
D: TRBD1; size: NA; V: TRBV6-4; J: TRBJ1-2; DNA: TGTGCCAGCAGTGACACGGGACAGGGAGTTCGAGGCTACACCTTC; CDR3: CASSDTGQGVRGYTF
D: TRBD1; size: NA; V: TRBV7-3; J: TRBJ1-1; DNA: TGTGCCAGCAGCCCTCTCATTAGGGGCCAAGACAGGGTTACTGAAGCTTTCTTT; CDR3: CASSPLIRGQDRVTEAFF
D: NA; size: NA; V: TRBV30; J: TRBJ2-2; DNA: TGTGCCTGTATCAGACAGTTGAACACCGGGGAGCTGTTTTTT; CDR3: CACIRQLNTGELFF
D: TRBD1; size: NA; V: TRBV11-2; J: TRBJ1-2; DNA: TGTGCCAGCAGCTTAGCAACCGGACAGGGTAACTATGGCTACACCTTC; CDR3: CASSLATGQGNYGYTF
D: TRBD2; size: NA; V: TRBV6-6; J: TRBJ2-3; DNA: TGTGCCAGCAGGCTGGGACTAGGCACAGATACGCAGTATTTT; CDR3: CASRLGLGTDTQYF
D: TRBD2; size: NA; V: TRBV9; J: TRBJ2-1; DNA: TGTGCCAGCAGCGTACTAGCGGATGAGCAGTTCTTC; CDR3: CASSVLADEQFF
D: NA; size: once; V: TRBV5-1; J: TRBJ1-2; DNA: TGCGCCAGCAGCTTGGCCCCGGGGATCTATGGCTACACCTTC; CDR3: CASSLAPGIYGYTF
D: NA; size: NA; V: TRBV9; J: TRBJ1-5; DNA: TGTGCCAGCAGCGAGGAGGGGAGGGTCAATCAGCCCCAGCATTTT; CDR3: CASSEEGRVNQPQHF
D: NA; size: NA; V: TRBV29-1; J: TRBJ2-1; DNA: TGCAGCGTTGAAGGACGGGTACGAGAAAATCTAGGTGAGCAGTTCTTC; CDR3: CSVEGRVRENLGEQFF
D: NA; size: NA; V: TRBV28; J: TRBJ1-3; DNA: TGTGCCAGCAGTTTACCGACAGGAGGTGGAAACACCATATATTTT; CDR3: CASSLPTGGGNTIYF
D: NA; size: NA; V: TRBV28; J: TRBJ2-5; DNA: TGTGCCAGCAGTTTATTCGGCAGCAACGGGGAGACCCAGTACTTC; CDR3: CASSLFGSNGETQYF
D: TRBD2; size: NA; V: TRBV2; J: TRBJ2-3; DNA: TGTGCCAGCAGCTCTAGCGGGAGCACAGATACGCAGTATTTT; CDR3: CASSSSGSTDTQYF
D: TRBD1; size: NA; V: TRBV5-1; J: TRBJ2-1; DNA: TGCGCCAGCAGCTACGGACAGGGAGGCTGGAGGAGGGCTATGTATGAGCAGTTCTTC; CDR3: CASSYGQGGWRRAMYEQFF
D: TRBD1; size: NA; V: TRBV6-5; J: TRBJ2-1; DNA: TGTGCCAGCAGGCTCGACAGGGGGGATAACAATGAGCAGTTCTTC; CDR3: CASRLDRGDNNEQFF
D: NA; size: NA; V: TRBV5-5; J: TRBJ2-6; DNA: TGTGCCAGCAGCTTGGCCGGCTCTGGGGCCAACGTCCTGACTTTC; CDR3: CASSLAGSGANVLTF
D: TRBD1; size: NA; V: TRBV2; J: TRBJ2-2; DNA: TGTGCCAGCAGCGTCACAGGGGGGAGGACCGGGGAGCTGTTTTTT; CDR3: CASSVTGGRTGELFF
D: TRBD2; size: NA; V: TRBV7-3; J: TRBJ2-1; DNA: TGTGCCAGCAGCCTCTTAGCGGGAGGAAACTACAATGAGCAGTTCTTC; CDR3: CASSLLAGGNYNEQFF
D: TRBD1; size: NA; V: TRBV5-1; J: TRBJ2-2; DNA: TGCGCCAGCGGAGCAAGAGGGACAGAGAACACCGGGGAGCTGTTTTTT; CDR3: CASGARGTENTGELFF
D: NA; size: once; V: TRBV11-3; J: TRBJ1-5; DNA: TGTGCCAGCAGCTTATGGCAGGATAGCAATCAGCCCCAGCATTTT; CDR3: CASSLWQDSNQPQHF
D: NA; size: NA; V: TRBV5-1; J: TRBJ1-1; DNA: TGCGCCAGCAGCTTGGTCGGTGTAGGAGAGGAAGCTTTCTTT; CDR3: CASSLVGVGEEAFF
D: NA; size: NA; V: TRBV27; J: TRBJ2-7; DNA: TGTGCCAGCAGTTTACAAGGACACCGCGAGCAGTACTTC; CDR3: CASSLQGHREQYF
D: NA; size: NA; V: TRBV7-9; J: TRBJ2-5; DNA: TGTGCCAGCAGCTTTCGAGAGACCCAGTACTTC; CDR3: CASSFRETQYF
D: TRBD1; size: few; V: TRBV6-6; J: TRBJ2-7; DNA: TGTGCCAGCAGTGACCCGGGACAGGGTACCTACGAGCAGTACTTC; CDR3: CASSDPGQGTYEQYF
D: NA; size: NA; V: TRBV18; J: TRBJ1-6; DNA: TGTGCCAGCTCACCACGAGTCGCGACAGCTAGGCCACCCCTCCACTTT; CDR3: CASSPRVATARPPLHF
D: NA; size: NA; V: TRBV28; J: TRBJ1-5; DNA: TGTGCCAGCAGTTTTGGTGTCGAGGGTGATCAGCCCCAGCATTTT; CDR3: CASSFGVEGDQPQHF
D: TRBD1; size: NA; V: TRBV30; J: TRBJ2-2; DNA: TGTGCCTGGATCGGACAGGGGGCCCCGAACACCGGGGAGCTGTTTTTT; CDR3: CAWIGQGAPNTGELFF
D: TRBD1; size: NA; V: TRBV18; J: TRBJ1-1; DNA: TGTGCCAGCTCTAACAGGGGTTCGAACACTGAAGCTTTCTTT; CDR3: CASSNRGSNTEAFF
D: NA; size: NA; V: TRBV28; J: TRBJ1-1; DNA: TGTGCCAGCGGCTTTGGGGGCAATATGAACACTGAAGCTTTCTTT; CDR3: CASGFGGNMNTEAFF
D: NA; size: few; V: TRBV16; J: TRBJ2-7; DNA: TGTGCCAGCAGCGGCCGGACACTCTACGAGCAGTACTTC; CDR3: CASSGRTLYEQYF
D: NA; size: NA; V: TRBV27; J: TRBJ1-5; DNA: TGTGCCAGCAGTTTACGCCAGTATATCAATCAGCCCCAGCATTTT; CDR3: CASSLRQYINQPQHF